Shown below are 20 T cell receptor beta chains from a single sample sequenced in a study of human T cells and chemical hapten exposure. Each CDR3 protein is one row after TCRdb ran MiXCR on the RACE reads. The sample shows 45,000 to 60,000 distinct CDR3 sequences, 9.4% of them seen only once. Time point reported: pre-sensitization, week 0. Treatment in this sample: therapeutic diphenylcyclopropenone sensitization with weekly scalp DPC. Here the sequenced sample was whole blood, taken in connection with sensitization to the hapten diphenylcyclopropenone (DPC). These receptors came from a woman aged 40 to 49 with alopecia areata. Some clones in this sample may be carry-over from other donors' samples.

This clonotype was picked up many times. The chain uses TRBV5-4 and TRBJ2-7, with TRBD1 matching over 9 bases. The CDR3 runs 15 residues. Germline V gene sequence: CDR1 SGHNT, CDR2 YYREEE (reference sequence). Germline trimming cut 1 base from V and 4 bases from J; bases unmatched to any gene: 6. Here the CDR3 reads CASSLRGQGLYEQYF. The CDR3 bases are TGTGCCAGCAGCTTGAGGGGACAGGGTCTATACGAGCAGTACTTC.

This chain uses TRBV2 with TRBJ2-7; D might be TRBD2 (6 bases). V was clipped by 8 bases and J by 3 bases, with 11 bases between them. The CDR3 is 12 residues long. CDR1 is SNHLY, CDR2 FYNNEI, per germline. CDR3 loop: CASGGHDYEQYF. Here the CDR3 DNA reads TGTGCCAGCGGAGGGCATGACTACGAGCAGTACTTC.

This clonotype was counted only a few times. This chain uses TRBV11-1 with TRBJ2-3; 10 bases agree with TRBD1. The CDR3 loop spans 16 amino acids. Germline CDR1 SGHAT, CDR2 FQDESV (reference sequence). Unmatched junction bases numbered 7, after V lost 5 bases and J lost 2 bases. CDR3 residues: CASSPTGQGLTDTQYF. For the CDR3, the DNA is TGTGCCAGCAGCCCCACGGGACAGGGGCTCACAGATACGCAGTATTTT.

This clonotype was seen ten or more times. V and J are TRBV20-1 and TRBJ2-2, with TRBD1 identical over 7 bases. This CDR3 comprises 14 residues. V lost 3 bases and J lost 6; bases outside the gene matches: 7. The germline CDR1 and CDR2 sequences are DFQATT and SNEGSKA (reference sequence). The CDR3 DNA is TGCAGTGCTAGGACAGGGATGGAGGCCGGGGAGCTGTTTTTT. It is translated as CSARTGMEAGELFF.

To note about this clonotype: With a much larger clone just one base away, this may be a read error. V is TRBV4-1 and J is TRBJ2-2; D might be TRBD2 (6 bases). This CDR3 is 19 amino acids long. The ends were cut back, 3 bases at V and 2 bases at J, with 22 bases in the middle. Germline V lookup: CDR1 MGHRA, CDR2 YSYEKL. CDR3 in amino acids: CASSHPIPGLATNTGELFF. The CDR3 nucleotides read TGCGCCAGCAGCCATCCCATCCCGGGGCTAGCGACAAACACCGGGGAGCTGTTTTTT.

The sample holds many counts of this clonotype. The V and J genes are TRBV10-1 and TRBJ2-2, with 8 positions matching TRBD1. With V trimmed by 6 bases and J by 1 base, 4 bases remained unmatched. CDR1 is WNHNN, CDR2 SYGVQD, per germline (reference sequence). The CDR3 totals 15 residues. Written as DNA, the CDR3 is TGCGCCAGCAGAGCCGGGACAGGGAACACCGGGGAGCTGTTTTTT. This sequence encodes CASRAGTGNTGELFF.

This clonotype was found many times. V usage is TRBV28 and J usage is TRBJ1-2; TRBD1 matches at 9 bases. The germline V gene encodes CDR1 MDHEN and CDR2 SYDVKM. This CDR3 has 14 amino acids. V shed 7 bases and J 6 bases; nucleotides not matched to a gene: 9. The CDR3 is CASTPDRGANGYTF. As DNA, the CDR3 is TGTGCCAGCACCCCTGACAGGGGGGCTAATGGCTACACCTTC.

The chain links TRBV7-9 to TRBJ2-7; possible D gene TRBD2, 5 bases. Germline CDR1 is SEHNR and CDR2 is FQNEAQ (reference sequence). The CDR3 is 12 amino acids. The V end lost 5 bases, the J end lost 6 bases, and 11 bases lay between the germline ends. The DNA of the CDR3 is TGTGCCAGCAGCCGGGGTGCACCCGAGCAGTACTTC. This codes for CASSRGAPEQYF.

This clonotype counts as large. The V and J genes are TRBV10-3 and TRBJ2-4; perhaps TRBD2 as D (5 bases). Trimming pared 2 bases from V and 0 bases from J, leaving 8 bases between. CDR1 ENHRY and CDR2 SYGVKD come from the germline V gene. CDR3 length: 15 residues. The CDR3: CAISEGLIAKNIQYF. Here the CDR3 DNA reads TGTGCCATCAGTGAGGGACTCATAGCCAAAAACATTCAGTACTTC.

J is TRBJ1-5 and V is TRBV15, with 7 bases aligning to TRBD1. Trimming at V came to 5 bases and at J to 6 bases, leaving 10 bases not matched to a gene. This CDR3 spans 15 amino acids. Germline CDR1 is LNHNV and CDR2 is YYDKDF (reference sequence). The CDR3 DNA reads TGTGCCACCAGCCAAGACAGGGTATCCGGTCAGCCCCAGCATTTT. Encoded protein: CATSQDRVSGQPQHF. The complete variable domain, with remaining parts taken from reference TRBV15 and TRBJ1-5, reads DAMVIQNPRYQVTQFGKPVTLSCSQTLNHNVMYWYQQKSSQAPKLLFHYYDKDFNNEADTPDNFQSRRPNTSFCFLDIRSPGLGDTAMYLCATSQDRVSGQPQHFGDGTRLSIL.

This clonotype turned up a few times. This sequence joins TRBV7-8 and TRBJ1-6; weak D call: TRBD1 (6 bases). V was cut by 2 bases and J by 7 bases, with 15 bases left in between. Germline CDR1 and CDR2: SGHVS and FQNEAQ. The length of the CDR3 is 16 residues. CDR3 bases: TGTGCCAGCAGCTTATCCTTCCAGGGGTGGAATTCACCCCTCCACTTT. Translated: CASSLSFQGWNSPLHF.

Notes on this clonotype: An end of the junction differs from the germline gene, which may be a read error. The CDR3 coding sequence is TGTGTCAGCAGCCAAGATCTGGGGGGGGCTCCAGATACGCAGTATTTT. Encoded protein: CVSSQDLGGAPDTQYF. The chain is built from TRBV4-2 and TRBJ2-3; maybe TRBD2 (7 bases). Germline V gives CDR1 LGHNA, CDR2 YNFKEQ. The CDR3 contains 16 residues.

The V and J genes are TRBV28 and TRBJ1-5; D perhaps matches TRBD1 (5 bases). The V and J ends lost 6 bases and 9 bases respectively, with 9 bases between them. The CDR3 has 11 amino acids. Germline V gene lookup returns CDR1 MDHEN and CDR2 SYDVKM. CDR3 sequence (DNA): TGTGCCAGCAGGGCCGGGGGGCCCCAGCATTTT. This codes for CASRAGGPQHF.

This sequence joins TRBV29-1 and TRBJ1-4; D ambiguous. There are 12 residues in the CDR3. Germline V CDR1 and CDR2: SQVTM, ANQGSEA. V was trimmed by 5 bases and J by 9 bases, leaving 13 bases between them. The CDR3 reads CSVSTPVQKLFF. The CDR3 DNA is TGCAGCGTTTCGACCCCCGTGCAAAAACTGTTTTTT.

This clonotype has more than one count but fewer than ten. One end of the junction does not line up with germline, which may come from a read error. V usage is TRBV4-1 and J usage is TRBJ2-3; D perhaps matches TRBD2 (7 bases). The CDR3 runs 16 residues. Germline V gene lookup returns CDR1 MGHRA and CDR2 YSYEKL. CDR3 region: CASTQGPGGPADTQYF. Here the CDR3 DNA reads TGCGCCAGCACCCAAGGGCCCGGGGGGCCGGCAGATACGCAGTATTTT.

V is TRBV12-3 or TRBV12-4 and J is TRBJ1-5; D is unresolved. V lost 4 bases to trimming and J lost 5 bases, with 9 bases between them. This CDR3 has 13 amino acids. CDR3 amino acids: CASSSPPDQPQHF. The CDR3, as DNA: TGTGCCAGCAGTTCTCCTCCCGATCAGCCCCAGCATTTT.

This rearrangement joins TRBV5-1 to TRBJ1-1, with D maybe TRBD1 (6 bases). V gave up 3 bases and J gave up 4 bases, with 19 bases separating them. The V gene's germline CDR1 is SGHRS and CDR2 YFSETQ. This CDR3 has 16 residues. The CDR3, as DNA: TGCGCCAGCAGCTCCCGAGGGGGTGGGGAGACCACTGAAGCTTTCTTT. This translates into CASSSRGGGETTEAFF.

This clonotype has at least ten counts. V is TRBV28 and J is TRBJ1-3; possibly TRBD1 for D (5 bases). The CDR3 sequence is 17 residues long. CDR1 is MDHEN, CDR2 SYDVKM, per germline. The V and J ends lost 6 bases and 0 bases respectively, with 18 bases between them. The CDR3 sequence is CASSLPRGTASGNTIYF. The CDR3 DNA is TGTGCCAGCAGCCTACCCCGAGGGACGGCCTCTGGAAACACCATATATTTT. Looking up the rest from reference TRBV28 and TRBJ1-3 gives the full variable domain: DVKVTQSSRYLVKRTGEKVFLECVQDMDHENMFWYRQDPGLGLRLIYFSYDVKMKEKGDIPEGYSVSREKKERFSLILESASTNQTSMYLCASSLPRGTASGNTIYFGEGSWLTVV.

There are many counts of this clonotype. The chain joins TRBV4-1 to TRBJ1-1; the D gene is possibly TRBD1 (5 bases). CDR1 MGHRA and CDR2 YSYEKL come from the germline V gene. V lost 0 bases, J lost 1 base, and 9 bases lay in between. This CDR3 is built from 15 residues. The CDR3 nucleotides read TGCGCCAGCAGCCAAGAGGGACGGGGGAACACTGAAGCTTTCTTT. Translating it yields CASSQEGRGNTEAFF.

This clonotype was seen ten or more times. This sequence joins TRBV7-2 and TRBJ1-5; weak D call: TRBD1 (5 bases). This CDR3 has 15 amino acids. Germline CDR1 and CDR2: SGHTA and FQGNSA. V dropped 2 bases and J dropped 5 bases, with 13 bases sitting between them. The CDR3 protein is CASSLQGLTHQPQHF. The CDR3 nucleotides read TGTGCCAGCAGCTTACAGGGATTGACCCATCAGCCCCAGCATTTT.